The 26 T cell receptor beta chains below all came from one sample that was sequenced in a study of blood T cell repertoires in COVID-19. Generated by immunoSEQ multiplex PCR, the TCRdb table keeps only in-frame clones and is missing some. The repertoire holds around 140,000 clones, with about 87% as singletons. Sequencing input: peripheral blood. These receptors all come from a man aged 50-60 years with active COVID-19.

The CDR3 DNA is TGTGCCAGCGTTCGGGGGACTGAAGCTTTCTTT. Residues: CASVRGTEAFF. This chain connects TRBV6-5 to TRBJ1-1; possible D gene TRBD1, 5 bases. The CDR3 is 11 amino acids. Germline values: CDR1 MNHEY, CDR2 SVGAGI. Deletions cut 8 bases from V and 5 bases from J, with 9 bases between.

The chain has TRBV2 and TRBJ1-1; D unresolved. Germline CDR1 SNHLY, CDR2 FYNNEI. V gave up 7 bases and J gave up 1 base, with 7 bases separating them. The CDR3 runs 12 residues. DNA for the CDR3: TGTGCCAGCATTCGGGGGAACACTGAAGCTTTCTTT. This encodes CASIRGNTEAFF.

The V gene is TRBV7-2, the J gene TRBJ1-1, with D maybe TRBD1 (5 bases). Germline V lookup: CDR1 SGHTA, CDR2 FQGNSA. V lost 5 bases to trimming and J lost 5 bases, with 18 bases between them. This CDR3 spans 15 amino acids. The chain's CDR3 is CASSPSWGRRTEAFF. DNA of the CDR3: TGTGCCAGCAGCCCGAGTTGGGGGAGGAGGACTGAAGCTTTCTTT. The full variable domain, its missing parts supplied by reference TRBV7-2 and TRBJ1-1, is GAGVSQSPSNKVTEKGKDVELRCDPISGHTALYWYRQSLGQGLEFLIYFQGNSAPDKSGLPSDRFSAERTGGSVSTLTIQRTQQEDSAVYLCASSPSWGRRTEAFFGQGTRLTVV.

In its sample, this clone was seen once. The chain combines TRBV7-6 with TRBJ2-2; possible D gene TRBD1, 6 bases. V was trimmed by 6 bases and J by 1 base, leaving 9 bases between them. CDR3 length: 14 residues. Germline V gives CDR1 SGHVS, CDR2 FNYEAQ. Here the CDR3 DNA reads TGTGCCAGCAGTACAGGGTTGAACACCGGGGAGCTGTTTTTT. Its protein is CASSTGLNTGELFF.

The rearrangement uses TRBV27 and TRBJ2-7; 7 bases are a match to TRBD1. From germline, CDR1 is MNHEY and CDR2 SMNVEV (reference sequence). This CDR3 has 13 residues. The V and J ends lost 6 bases and 4 bases, in that order; junction bases with no gene match: 6. For the CDR3, the DNA is TGTGCCAGCAGAAGACAGGGCAGTTACGAGCAGTACTTC. This translates into CASRRQGSYEQYF.

This clone was observed once. The gene calls are TRBV3-1 (or the pseudogene TRBV3-2) and TRBJ2-7, with D uncertain. The germline V and J ends were trimmed by 1 base and 6 bases, with 7 bases remaining between them. Germline V lookup: CDR1 LGHDT, CDR2 YNNKEL (reference sequence). The length of the CDR3 is 12 residues. CDR3 in DNA: TGTGCCAGCAGCCAAGTTTGGGCCGAGCAGTACTTC. This codes for CASSQVWAEQYF.

Worth noting for this clone: A read error may account for a junction end that differs from germline. V usage is TRBV2 and J usage is TRBJ1-2; 7 bases align to TRBD1. The CDR3 is 14 amino acids. Germline CDR1 and CDR2: SNHLY and FYNNEI. The CDR3 protein is CASSRVKGAVHMDF. In DNA form, the CDR3 reads TGTGCCAGCAGTAGAGTCAAGGGGGCGGTACATATGGACTTC.

The chain couples TRBV2 to TRBJ1-1; perhaps TRBD1 as D (5 bases). Trimming removed 6 bases at V and 1 base at J, with 12 bases between. This CDR3 contains 14 residues. Germline CDR1 is SNHLY and CDR2 is FYNNEI. In nucleotides, the CDR3 is TGTGCCAGCAGGCGGGGGAGCAGGAACACTGAAGCTTTCTTT. It is translated as CASRRGSRNTEAFF.

In its sample, this clone was seen once. The chain has TRBV15 and TRBJ2-1; 9 bases map to TRBD2. Germline trimming cut 1 base from V and 5 bases from J; bases unmatched to any gene: 9. Germline CDR1 and CDR2: LNHNV and YYDKDF (reference sequence). This CDR3 is 17 amino acids long. The CDR3 region is CATSRGPSGAPNNEQFF. The CDR3 nucleotides are TGTGCCACCAGCAGAGGGCCTAGCGGGGCGCCAAACAATGAGCAGTTCTTC. The full variable domain, completed using reference TRBV15 and TRBJ2-1, is DAMVIQNPRYQVTQFGKPVTLSCSQTLNHNVMYWYQQKSSQAPKLLFHYYDKDFNNEADTPDNFQSRRPNTSFCFLDIRSPGLGDTAMYLCATSRGPSGAPNNEQFFGPGTRLTVL.

The chain links TRBV7-9 to TRBJ2-3; 8 bases are shared with TRBD2. The CDR3 covers 18 residues. The J segment lost 4 bases and the V segment lost 6 bases, leaving 18 bases of the junction unmatched. Per germline, CDR1 SEHNR and CDR2 FQNEAQ (reference sequence). Here the CDR3 reads CASRQPIGTRFFADTQYF. The DNA of the CDR3 is TGTGCCAGCAGACAACCAATCGGGACTAGGTTTTTCGCAGATACGCAGTATTTT.

This clone showed up just a few times. This CDR3 is CASSLGGHYGYTF. The CDR3 nucleotides read TGTGCCAGCAGTTTAGGGGGGCACTATGGCTACACCTTC. J is TRBJ1-2 and V is TRBV12-3 or TRBV12-4; tentative D call: TRBD1 (6 bases). Deletions cut 1 base from V and 3 bases from J, with 6 bases between. This CDR3 is built from 13 residues.

This chain connects TRBV6-6 to TRBJ2-7, with 7 bases fitting TRBD2. With V trimmed by 7 bases and J by 3 bases, 12 bases remained unmatched. The CDR3 runs 15 residues. CDR1 is MNHNY and CDR2 is SVGAGI in the germline V gene (reference sequence). The CDR3 bases are TGTGCCAGCACCGAGGGAGGCGGGGGTAACTACGAGCAGTACTTC. Translating it yields CASTEGGGGNYEQYF.

The chain joins TRBV5-4 to TRBJ2-3; 9 bases map to TRBD2. The CDR3 runs to 14 residues. The junction had 3 bases not matched to a gene; V was cut back by 3 bases and J by 4 bases. Germline V CDR1 and CDR2: SGHNT, YYREEE (reference sequence). CDR3 loop: CASSSWTSADTQYF. In nucleotides, the CDR3 is TGTGCCAGCAGCTCCTGGACTAGCGCAGATACGCAGTATTTT.

Of note for this clone: This same CDR3 is encoded by further DNA sequences in the sample. The chain links TRBV27 to TRBJ1-2, with 8 bases matching TRBD1. The CDR3 is made up of 17 amino acids. Losses at the gene ends were 5 bases for V and 4 bases for J; bases not matched to a gene: 15. Germline CDR1 and CDR2: MNHEY and SMNVEV (reference sequence). Here the CDR3 DNA reads TGTGCCAGCAGTCAGACCATCAGGACAGGGAGTTTCTATGGCTACACCTTC. Amino acid sequence: CASSQTIRTGSFYGYTF.

This chain's CDR3 is CASSLSQGQGAEKLFF. For the CDR3, the DNA is TGTGCCAGCAGTTTATCACAGGGACAGGGGGCGGAAAAACTGTTTTTT. The V and J genes are TRBV27 and TRBJ1-4; 12 bases are shared with TRBD1. The CDR3 is 16 residues long. Trimming removed 0 bases from V and 8 bases from J; junction bases left unmatched: 4. The germline V gene encodes CDR1 MNHEY and CDR2 SMNVEV (reference sequence).

The chain links TRBV7-2 to TRBJ1-2; D uncertain. CDR1 SGHTA and CDR2 FQGNSA come from the germline V gene. V was trimmed by 4 bases and J by 4 bases, leaving 10 bases between them. The CDR3 is 13 residues long. CDR3 amino acids: CASSSGYRYGYTF. The CDR3, as DNA: TGTGCCAGCAGCTCCGGGTACCGCTATGGCTACACCTTC.

This clone was picked up a small number of times. CDR3 amino acids: CASSLTLAGFYGYTF. The CDR3 DNA follows: TGTGCCAGCAGCTTAACCCTGGCGGGCTTCTATGGCTACACCTTC. The chain couples TRBV7-2 to TRBJ1-2, with unresolved D. The V end lost 2 bases, the J end lost 4 bases, and 14 bases lay between the germline ends. CDR3 length equals 15 residues. CDR1 is SGHTA, CDR2 FQGNSA, per germline.

This chain links TRBV19 with TRBJ1-1; 8 nucleotides line up with TRBD1. Germline loops: CDR1 LNHDA, CDR2 SQIVND (reference sequence). The J segment lost 4 bases and the V segment lost 3 bases, leaving 10 bases of the junction unmatched. This CDR3 has 16 amino acids. CDR3 in DNA: TGTGCCAGTAGTATCGGGACAGGTATCGGTGGCACTGAAGCTTTCTTT. It codes for CASSIGTGIGGTEAFF.

A word on this clone: One end of the junction fails to match germline, which may point to a read error. The CDR3 protein is CAWPGTVF. In DNA, the CDR3 is TGTGCCTGGCCTGGGACAGTCTTC. The chain has TRBV30 and TRBJ2-1; 7 nucleotides agree with TRBD1. The CDR3 has 8 residues. Germline CDR1 is GTSNPN and CDR2 is SVGIG (reference sequence).

The chain combines TRBV5-6 with TRBJ1-3, with D perhaps TRBD1 (6 bases). V lost 0 bases to trimming and J lost 1 base, with 11 bases between them. Germline V gene data show CDR1 as SGHDT and CDR2 as YYEEEE. The CDR3 spans 16 residues. CDR3 amino acids: CASSLVAGASGNTIYF. CDR3 coding DNA: TGTGCCAGCAGCTTGGTAGCGGGGGCGTCTGGAAACACCATATATTTT.

J is TRBJ2-7 and V is TRBV13; a possible D gene is TRBD2 (6 bases). V lost 6 bases to trimming and J lost 2 bases, with 29 bases between them. The CDR3 is made up of 19 amino acids. Germline CDR1 reads PRHDT; CDR2 reads FYEKMQ (reference sequence). The CDR3, as DNA: TGTGCCAGCAGACGCGTAAGTGGGACTCCCGGGACTGATACCTACGAGCAGTACTTC. This gives the protein CASRRVSGTPGTDTYEQYF.

The V and J genes are TRBV18 and TRBJ1-5, with a possible D match to TRBD1 (5 bases). The CDR3 runs to 14 residues. CDR1 is KGHSH and CDR2 is LQKENI in the germline V gene. The V end lost 1 base, the J end lost 6 bases, and 10 bases lay between the germline ends. CDR3 residues: CASSPQGLGQPQHF. Here the CDR3 DNA reads TGTGCCAGCTCACCACAGGGGTTGGGTCAGCCCCAGCATTTT.

The CDR3 loop is CATSSSPGNEQFF. In DNA, the CDR3 is TGTGCCACCAGCAGCAGCCCAGGCAATGAGCAGTTCTTC. The chain uses TRBV15 and TRBJ2-1; D unresolved. The germline gives CDR1 LNHNV, CDR2 YYDKDF (reference sequence). CDR3 length: 13 amino acids. Trimming stripped 3 bases from V and 6 bases from J, with 9 bases between.

This clone came up once. This chain connects TRBV15 to TRBJ1-3, with a weak D call TRBD1 (5 bases). The germline V and J ends were trimmed by 9 bases and 2 bases, with 14 bases remaining between them. The CDR3 spans 14 residues. Germline V CDR1 and CDR2: LNHNV, YYDKDF (reference sequence). The CDR3 nucleotides are TGTGCCACAAGTGCGGGGGGAACTGGAAACACCATATATTTT. Encoded protein: CATSAGGTGNTIYF.

CDR3 in DNA: TGTGCCAGCAGCTTCGGGCCGCAGGGAAGGCATGGCTACACCTTC. Its protein product is CASSFGPQGRHGYTF. The rearrangement links TRBV5-4 to TRBJ1-2; tentatively, D is TRBD1 (5 bases). CDR3 length: 15 amino acids. Between the trimmed V and J ends, which lost 2 bases and 6 bases, there was a span of 17 bases. Germline V lookup: CDR1 SGHNT, CDR2 YYREEE (reference sequence). Filled out from reference TRBV5-4 and TRBJ1-2, the complete variable domain reads ETGVTQSPTHLIKTRGQQVTLRCSSQSGHNTVSWYQQALGQGPQFIFQYYREEENGRGNFPPRFSGLQFPNYSSELNVNALELDDSALYLCASSFGPQGRHGYTFGSGTRLTVV.

This chain connects TRBV6-6 to TRBJ1-5; unclear D gene. The germline V gene encodes CDR1 MNHNY and CDR2 SVGAGI (reference sequence). The V end was cut by 5 bases, the J end by 7 bases, with 15 bases between. There are 14 residues in the CDR3. The CDR3 DNA reads TGTGCCAGCAGTGGGGTGTGGGGAGGACAGCCCCAGCATTTT. Amino acids: CASSGVWGGQPQHF.